This T cell receptor beta chain was recovered during a study of blood T cell repertoires in COVID-19. Study-wide background: T cells, B-cell-depleted T cells, or PBMCs supplied cDNA or gDNA.

Trimming took off 0 bases at V and 3 bases at J, with 6 bases between the two ends. Germline values: CDR1 SGDLS, CDR2 YYNGEE. The CDR3 sequence is 14 residues long. This clone was observed a few times. Original handling: Cell counts per sample came from amplifying reference gene primers. Method: immunoSEQ multiplex PCR; TCRdb's copy keeps in-frame clones and lacks some. That table supplies the V and J calls and clone size; D and trimming were determined from the DNA. Of about 380,000 clones detected, roughly 90% appear once; the ten largest clones hold around 1.3%. The V call is TRBV9, the J call TRBJ2-2; D is perhaps TRBD1 (5 bases). Specimen: peripheral blood. The sequence derives from a man aged 35-49 years with acute or convalescent COVID-19. CDR3 region: CASSVVGHTGELFF. DNA of the CDR3: TGTGCCAGCAGCGTAGTGGGGCACACCGGGGAGCTGTTTTTT. Variable domain in full (rest from reference TRBV9 and TRBJ2-2): DSGVTQTPKHLITATGQRVTLRCSPRSGDLSVYWYQQSLDQGLQFLIQYYNGEERAKGNILERFSAQQFPDLHSELNLSSLELGDSALYFCASSVVGHTGELFFGEGSRLTVL.